The rows below give T cell receptor beta chains drawn from one sample of a study of cytomegalovirus exposure and HLA in healthy donors. Here immunoSEQ multiplex PCR was the method, and the copy in TCRdb shows in-frame clones only, minus some. Seen here are around 200,000 clones, about 80% observed once, and the top ten hold 15% to 19%. Specimen: PBMCs. The receptor source for this set is a man aged 40-55 years in good health and CMV-seronegative. Both conserved end residues are part of each CDR3. The D gene is left open where the match is weak. Expanded clones are given a class, and other clones once, few, many or no size at all.

v_gene: TRBV11-2
d_gene: .
abundance: .
j_gene: TRBJ2-7
CDR3nt: TGTGCCAGCAGTCATGACAGCTACGAGCAGTACTTC
CDR3aa: CASSHDSYEQYF

v_gene: TRBV7-3
d_gene: .
abundance: .
j_gene: TRBJ1-2
CDR3nt: TGTGCCAGCAGCTTAAATGGGGCTGGAGACGGCTACACCTTC
CDR3aa: CASSLNGAGDGYTF

v_gene: TRBV29-1
d_gene: .
abundance: .
j_gene: TRBJ1-4
CDR3nt: TGCAGCGGAGGACAGTTGGGAGAAAAACTGTTTTTT
CDR3aa: CSGGQLGEKLFF

v_gene: TRBV5-5
d_gene: TRBD1
abundance: .
j_gene: TRBJ2-7
CDR3nt: TGTGCCAGCAGCTTGGCCAGGACAGGGATTTACGAGCAGTACTTC
CDR3aa: CASSLARTGIYEQYF

v_gene: TRBV18
d_gene: TRBD1
abundance: .
j_gene: TRBJ1-6
CDR3nt: TGTGCCAGCTCACCCGGGACAGGGTTTGACTCACCCCTCCACTTT
CDR3aa: CASSPGTGFDSPLHF

v_gene: TRBV6-6
d_gene: .
abundance: .
j_gene: TRBJ1-5
CDR3nt: TGTGCCAGCAGTTCCGGTGATCAGCCCCAGCATTTT
CDR3aa: CASSSGDQPQHF

v_gene: TRBV7-2
d_gene: TRBD2
abundance: .
j_gene: TRBJ2-2
CDR3nt: TGTGCCAGCAGCCCACTAGCGGGGACCGCGAACACCGGGGAGCTGTTTTTT
CDR3aa: CASSPLAGTANTGELFF

v_gene: TRBV7-3
d_gene: .
abundance: once
j_gene: TRBJ2-2
CDR3nt: TGTGCCAGCAGCTCTTGGGGGGGGCGAGACACCGGGGAGCTGTTTTTT
CDR3aa: CASSSWGGRDTGELFF

v_gene: TRBV7-9
d_gene: .
abundance: .
j_gene: TRBJ1-1
CDR3nt: TGTGCCAGCAGCCTAGAGAGGATGAACACTGAAGCTTTCTTT
CDR3aa: CASSLERMNTEAFF

v_gene: TRBV6-6
d_gene: TRBD2
abundance: .
j_gene: TRBJ2-5
CDR3nt: TGTGCCAGCAGGCTAGCGGGAGAAGAGACCCAGTACTTC
CDR3aa: CASRLAGEETQYF

v_gene: TRBV6-5
d_gene: .
abundance: .
j_gene: TRBJ2-7
CDR3nt: TGTGCCAGCAGTGCCCCGACTAGGTGGGAGCAGTACTTC
CDR3aa: CASSAPTRWEQYF

v_gene: TRBV28
d_gene: .
abundance: .
j_gene: TRBJ2-5
CDR3nt: TGTGCCAGCAGTACACGTGACGGGGGGCGCGGGGAGACCCAGTACTTC
CDR3aa: CASSTRDGGRGETQYF

v_gene: TRBV7-2
d_gene: .
abundance: few
j_gene: TRBJ2-1
CDR3nt: TGTGCCAGCAGCTTAGGGCGCAGGGGCGCGTTCTTC
CDR3aa: CASSLGRRGAFF

v_gene: TRBV4-3
d_gene: TRBD2
abundance: .
j_gene: TRBJ2-1
CDR3nt: TGCGCCAGCAGCCGGCCAGCGGGGGCCTCCTTGTTCAATGAGCAGTTCTTC
CDR3aa: CASSRPAGASLFNEQFF

v_gene: TRBV2
d_gene: .
abundance: .
j_gene: TRBJ1-1
CDR3nt: TGTGCCATCCTGACAGTCATGAACACTGAAGCTTTCTTT
CDR3aa: CAILTVMNTEAFF

v_gene: TRBV18
d_gene: .
abundance: .
j_gene: TRBJ2-3
CDR3nt: TGTGCCAGCTCACCACAGCTACTGGCTAACAGGGCCTCCACAGATACGCAGTATTTT
CDR3aa: CASSPQLLANRASTDTQYF

v_gene: TRBV11-2
d_gene: TRBD2
abundance: .
j_gene: TRBJ2-1
CDR3nt: TGTGCCAGCAGCTTAGTTGGGTCGGGAGGGTACAATGAGCAGTTCTTC
CDR3aa: CASSLVGSGGYNEQFF

v_gene: TRBV28
d_gene: .
abundance: .
j_gene: TRBJ1-1
CDR3nt: TGTGCCAGCAGTTGGAAGGAGGTGAGGAAAGCTTTCTTT
CDR3aa: CASSWKEVRKAFF

v_gene: TRBV7-2
d_gene: TRBD1
abundance: .
j_gene: TRBJ1-1
CDR3nt: TGTGCCAGCAGCTTAGATCGACAGGGGTGGACTGAAGCTTTCTTT
CDR3aa: CASSLDRQGWTEAFF

v_gene: TRBV9
d_gene: TRBD1
abundance: .
j_gene: TRBJ2-5
CDR3nt: TGTGCCAGCAGCGTAGATCAGGGGGAGTGGGAGACCCAGTACTTC
CDR3aa: CASSVDQGEWETQYF

v_gene: TRBV19
d_gene: .
abundance: .
j_gene: TRBJ2-3
CDR3nt: TGTGCCAGTAGTCCAACCCGTTCAGGCACAGATACGCAGTATTTT
CDR3aa: CASSPTRSGTDTQYF

v_gene: TRBV27
d_gene: TRBD1
abundance: .
j_gene: TRBJ1-1
CDR3nt: TGTGCCAGCAGTTCCACCGGGACAGGGGAAAACACTGAAGCTTTCTTT
CDR3aa: CASSSTGTGENTEAFF

v_gene: TRBV28
d_gene: .
abundance: few
j_gene: TRBJ2-5
CDR3nt: TGTGCCAGCAGTACTCAAGAGACCCAGTACTTC
CDR3aa: CASSTQETQYF

v_gene: TRBV6-6
d_gene: .
abundance: .
j_gene: TRBJ2-7
CDR3nt: TGTGCCGCCGGGTCTTACTACGAGCAGTACTTC
CDR3aa: CAAGSYYEQYF

v_gene: TRBV9
d_gene: .
abundance: .
j_gene: TRBJ1-4
CDR3nt: TGTGCCAGCAGCGTAGGGGAGAGATCGGGTGAAAAACTGTTTTTT
CDR3aa: CASSVGERSGEKLFF

v_gene: TRBV19
d_gene: .
abundance: .
j_gene: TRBJ2-7
CDR3nt: TGTGCCAGTAGTACCCAGGGTTTATACGAGCAGTACTTC
CDR3aa: CASSTQGLYEQYF

v_gene: TRBV6-6
d_gene: .
abundance: .
j_gene: TRBJ1-1
CDR3nt: TGTGCCAGCAGTTACTATGCAGGGGTGGGCACTGAAGCTTTCTTT
CDR3aa: CASSYYAGVGTEAFF

v_gene: TRBV2
d_gene: TRBD1
abundance: .
j_gene: TRBJ1-1
CDR3nt: TGTGCCAGCAGTGAGCCCCGGACAGGGGGATGGACTGAAGCTTTCTTT
CDR3aa: CASSEPRTGGWTEAFF

v_gene: TRBV15
d_gene: TRBD2
abundance: .
j_gene: TRBJ2-1
CDR3nt: TGTGCCACCAGCAGTACTAGCGGGAGATACAATGAGCAGTTCTTC
CDR3aa: CATSSTSGRYNEQFF

v_gene: TRBV5-1
d_gene: TRBD1
abundance: .
j_gene: TRBJ1-1
CDR3nt: TGCGCCAGCACAGAACAGGGGTTCACTGAAGCTTTCTTT
CDR3aa: CASTEQGFTEAFF

v_gene: TRBV27
d_gene: .
abundance: .
j_gene: TRBJ1-5
CDR3nt: TGTGCCAGCAGTCCGTTTGGGGACTGGGGACATCAGCCCCAGCATTTT
CDR3aa: CASSPFGDWGHQPQHF

v_gene: TRBV2
d_gene: .
abundance: .
j_gene: TRBJ2-2
CDR3nt: TGTGCCAGCAGTACGCGAGGCGGGGAGCTGTTTTTT
CDR3aa: CASSTRGGELFF

v_gene: TRBV4-2
d_gene: .
abundance: many
j_gene: TRBJ1-1
CDR3nt: TGTGCCAGCAGCCAATTCCTGGGGGGAAAGTCTTCTGAAGCTTTCTTT
CDR3aa: CASSQFLGGKSSEAFF

v_gene: TRBV6-1
d_gene: .
abundance: .
j_gene: TRBJ1-1
CDR3nt: TGTGCCAGCAGTGAGGGGCCCATGACTGAAGCTTTCTTT
CDR3aa: CASSEGPMTEAFF

v_gene: TRBV5-1
d_gene: TRBD2
abundance: once
j_gene: TRBJ2-1
CDR3nt: TGCGCCAGCAGCTTGATACTAGCGAGCCCTTTGTTGGAGGACAATGAGCAGTTCTTC
CDR3aa: CASSLILASPLLEDNEQFF

v_gene: TRBV6-6
d_gene: .
abundance: .
j_gene: TRBJ1-4
CDR3nt: TGTGCCAGCAGTTCCCCGACAGCCTTGAATGAAAAACTGTTTTTT
CDR3aa: CASSSPTALNEKLFF

v_gene: TRBV2
d_gene: .
abundance: few
j_gene: TRBJ2-7
CDR3nt: TGTGCCAGCAACCCTAGCAGGTCCCCCTACGAGCAGTACTTC
CDR3aa: CASNPSRSPYEQYF

v_gene: TRBV28
d_gene: .
abundance: .
j_gene: TRBJ1-6
CDR3nt: TGTGCCAGCAGCAACAGGGCAGGGCGCTGGGATTCACCCCTCCACTTT
CDR3aa: CASSNRAGRWDSPLHF

v_gene: TRBV6-5
d_gene: TRBD1
abundance: .
j_gene: TRBJ1-2
CDR3nt: TGTGCCAGCAGACTACAGGGGGGAACGGGCTACACCTTC
CDR3aa: CASRLQGGTGYTF

v_gene: TRBV7-2
d_gene: TRBD2
abundance: .
j_gene: TRBJ2-7
CDR3nt: TGTGCCAGCAGCTTAGATCGACTAGCGGGAGACGAGCAGTACTTC
CDR3aa: CASSLDRLAGDEQYF

v_gene: TRBV18
d_gene: TRBD1
abundance: few
j_gene: TRBJ1-2
CDR3nt: TGTGCCAGCTCACCTGGTTTGGGACAGGGCAACTATGGCTACACCTTC
CDR3aa: CASSPGLGQGNYGYTF

v_gene: TRBV11-2
d_gene: .
abundance: few
j_gene: TRBJ1-1
CDR3nt: TGTGCCAGCAGCTTAGATGGGGGCGACCTCACTGAAGCTTTCTTT
CDR3aa: CASSLDGGDLTEAFF

v_gene: TRBV12-5
d_gene: .
abundance: .
j_gene: TRBJ2-5
CDR3nt: TGTGCTAGTGGTGCCTTACCGGGGGGCGCGAAGACCCAGTACTTC
CDR3aa: CASGALPGGAKTQYF

v_gene: TRBV19
d_gene: TRBD1
abundance: .
j_gene: TRBJ1-3
CDR3nt: TGTGCCAGTAACCCGGGACAGGGGCGATCGGGCTACTCTGGAAACACCATATATTTT
CDR3aa: CASNPGQGRSGYSGNTIYF

v_gene: TRBV10-3
d_gene: .
abundance: .
j_gene: TRBJ2-5
CDR3nt: TGTGCCATCAGTGAGTCGGGGGGAGAGACCCAGTACTTC
CDR3aa: CAISESGGETQYF

v_gene: TRBV29-1
d_gene: .
abundance: few
j_gene: TRBJ1-2
CDR3nt: TGCAGCGTTGAAACAGGCCCTAACTATGGCTACACCTTC
CDR3aa: CSVETGPNYGYTF

v_gene: TRBV6-4
d_gene: .
abundance: .
j_gene: TRBJ1-2
CDR3nt: TGTGCCAGCAGCGCAGGGTTGAACTATGGCTACACCTTC
CDR3aa: CASSAGLNYGYTF

v_gene: TRBV28
d_gene: TRBD2
abundance: once
j_gene: TRBJ2-3
CDR3nt: TGTGCCAGCAGTTTATCTAGCGGGAGTTACACAGATACGCAGTATTTT
CDR3aa: CASSLSSGSYTDTQYF

v_gene: TRBV2
d_gene: TRBD1
abundance: .
j_gene: TRBJ2-1
CDR3nt: TGTGCCAGCAGTGACACAGGGGGAGCCTACAATGAGCAGTTCTTC
CDR3aa: CASSDTGGAYNEQFF

v_gene: TRBV7-9
d_gene: TRBD2
abundance: few
j_gene: TRBJ2-1
CDR3nt: TGTGCCAGCACTCTCGGGGGGATAAATGAGCAGTTCTTC
CDR3aa: CASTLGGINEQFF

v_gene: TRBV27
d_gene: .
abundance: few
j_gene: TRBJ2-3
CDR3nt: TGTGCCAGCAACAGCAGAAAAATCACAGATACGCAGTATTTT
CDR3aa: CASNSRKITDTQYF

v_gene: TRBV13
d_gene: .
abundance: few
j_gene: TRBJ2-7
CDR3nt: TGTGCCAGCAGCTTAGTCGACAGATATTCCTACGAGCAGTACTTC
CDR3aa: CASSLVDRYSYEQYF

v_gene: TRBV6-5
d_gene: TRBD2
abundance: .
j_gene: TRBJ2-1
CDR3nt: TGTGCCAGCAGTCGCGGACTAGCTTACAATGAGCAGTTCTTC
CDR3aa: CASSRGLAYNEQFF

v_gene: TRBV30
d_gene: .
abundance: .
j_gene: TRBJ2-3
CDR3nt: TGTGCCTCTACAAGGAGAGACCTTACGCAGTATTTT
CDR3aa: CASTRRDLTQYF

v_gene: TRBV19
d_gene: .
abundance: .
j_gene: TRBJ1-3
CDR3nt: TGTGCCAGTAGTAGGACACTTAATGGAAACACCATATATTTT
CDR3aa: CASSRTLNGNTIYF